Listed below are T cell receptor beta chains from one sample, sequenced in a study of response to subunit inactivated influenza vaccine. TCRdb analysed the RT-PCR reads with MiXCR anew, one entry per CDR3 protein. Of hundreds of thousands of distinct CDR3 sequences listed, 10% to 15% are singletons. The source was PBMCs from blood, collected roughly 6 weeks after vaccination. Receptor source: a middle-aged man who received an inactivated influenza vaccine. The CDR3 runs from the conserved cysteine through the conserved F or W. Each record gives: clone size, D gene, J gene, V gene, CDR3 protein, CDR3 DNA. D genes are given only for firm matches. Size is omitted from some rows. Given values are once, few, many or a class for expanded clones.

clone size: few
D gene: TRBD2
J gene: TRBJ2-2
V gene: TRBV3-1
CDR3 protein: CASSLRGLASRGAGELFF
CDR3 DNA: TGTGCCAGCAGCCTCCGAGGACTAGCGTCTCGTGGGGCCGGGGAGCTGTTTTTT

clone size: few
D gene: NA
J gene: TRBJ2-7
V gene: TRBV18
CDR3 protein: CASQWERSGEQYF
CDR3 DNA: TGTGCCAGCCAATGGGAGCGCTCGGGGGAGCAGTACTTC

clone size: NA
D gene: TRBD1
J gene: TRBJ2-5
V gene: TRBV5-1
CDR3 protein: CASTPGTAKETQYF
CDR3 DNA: TGCGCCAGCACCCCCGGGACAGCAAAAGAGACCCAGTACTTC

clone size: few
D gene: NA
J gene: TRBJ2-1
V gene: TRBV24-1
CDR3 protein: CATSDLGGTSYNEQFF
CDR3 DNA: TGTGCCACCAGTGATTTGGGGGGGACCTCCTACAATGAGCAGTTCTTC

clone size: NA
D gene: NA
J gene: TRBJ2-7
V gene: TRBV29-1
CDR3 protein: CSVETAYSYEQYF
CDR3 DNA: TGCAGCGTTGAGACAGCTTACTCCTACGAGCAGTACTTC

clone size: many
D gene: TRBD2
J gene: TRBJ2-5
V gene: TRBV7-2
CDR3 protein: CASSLSGGETQYF
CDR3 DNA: TGTGCCAGCAGCTTATCGGGAGGAGAGACCCAGTACTTC

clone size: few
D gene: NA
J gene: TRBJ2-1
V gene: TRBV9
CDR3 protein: CASSGGGRGNEQFF
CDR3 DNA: TGTGCCAGCAGCGGTGGGGGGCGTGGCAATGAGCAGTTCTTC

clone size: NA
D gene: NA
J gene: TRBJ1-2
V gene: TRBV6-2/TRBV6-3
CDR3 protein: CASTEARDGYTF
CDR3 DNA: TGTGCCAGCACCGAAGCCAGGGATGGCTACACCTTC

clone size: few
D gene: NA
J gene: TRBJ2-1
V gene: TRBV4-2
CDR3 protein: CASSQEPQILYNEQFF
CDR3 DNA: TGTGCCAGCAGCCAAGAACCCCAGATCCTATACAATGAGCAGTTCTTC

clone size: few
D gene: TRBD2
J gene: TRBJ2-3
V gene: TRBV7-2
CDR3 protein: CASSLVGGGSDTQYF
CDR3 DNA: TGTGCCAGCAGCTTAGTAGGCGGGGGTTCGGATACGCAGTATTTT

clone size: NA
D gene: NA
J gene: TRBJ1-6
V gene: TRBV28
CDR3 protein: CASSFRGPYNSPLHF
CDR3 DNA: TGTGCCAGCAGTTTCCGGGGGCCCTATAATTCACCCCTCCACTTT

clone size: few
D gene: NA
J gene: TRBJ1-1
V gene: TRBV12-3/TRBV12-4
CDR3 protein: CASTPRETNTEAFF
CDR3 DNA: TGTGCCAGCACCCCTCGGGAGACAAACACTGAAGCTTTCTTT

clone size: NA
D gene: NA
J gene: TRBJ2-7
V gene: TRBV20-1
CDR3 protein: CSANLRRRQNYEQYF
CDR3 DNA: TGCAGTGCTAACCTAAGGAGGAGACAAAACTACGAGCAGTACTTC

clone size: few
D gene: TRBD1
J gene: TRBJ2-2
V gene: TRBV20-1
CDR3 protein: CSARSTGGYTGELFF
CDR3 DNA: TGCAGTGCTAGGTCGACAGGGGGCTACACCGGGGAGCTGTTTTTT

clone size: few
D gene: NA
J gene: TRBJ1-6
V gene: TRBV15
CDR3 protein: CATSRGRENSPLHF
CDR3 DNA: TGTGCCACCAGCAGGGGACGGGAAAATTCACCCCTCCACTTT

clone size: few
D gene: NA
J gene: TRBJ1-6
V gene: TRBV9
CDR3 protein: CASSVDAGISHNSPLHF
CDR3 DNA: TGTGCCAGCAGCGTAGACGCGGGGATCTCCCATAATTCACCCCTCCACTTT

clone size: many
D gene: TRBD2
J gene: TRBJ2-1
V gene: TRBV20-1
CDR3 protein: CSVPLGWGKSDLGRDEQFF
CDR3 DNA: TGCAGTGTTCCCTTGGGGTGGGGGAAATCCGATTTGGGGAGGGATGAGCAGTTCTTC

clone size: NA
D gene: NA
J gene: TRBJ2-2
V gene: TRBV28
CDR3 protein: CASRGGGELFF
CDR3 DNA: TGTGCCAGCAGAGGCGGCGGGGAGCTGTTTTTT

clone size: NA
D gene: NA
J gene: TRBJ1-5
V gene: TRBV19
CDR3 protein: CATTGGRGQPQHF
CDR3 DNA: TGTGCCACGACGGGGGGGAGGGGGCAGCCCCAGCATTTT

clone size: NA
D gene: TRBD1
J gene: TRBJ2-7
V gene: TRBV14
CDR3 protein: CASSSTTGQGSYEQYF
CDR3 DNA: TGTGCCAGCAGCTCGACCACGGGACAGGGTTCCTACGAGCAGTACTTC

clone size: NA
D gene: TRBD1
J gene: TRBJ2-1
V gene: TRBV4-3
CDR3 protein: CASSQGQGRQFF
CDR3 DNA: TGCGCCAGCAGCCAAGGACAGGGTCGGCAGTTCTTC

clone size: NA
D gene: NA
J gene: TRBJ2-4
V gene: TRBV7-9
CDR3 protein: CASTQSVETKNIQYF
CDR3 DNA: TGTGCCAGCACCCAAAGCGTAGAGACCAAAAACATTCAGTACTTC

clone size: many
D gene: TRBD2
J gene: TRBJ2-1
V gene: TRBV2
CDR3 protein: CASSLPAGSFSSYNEQFF
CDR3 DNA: TGTGCCAGCAGTCTCCCAGCGGGATCCTTCAGCTCCTACAATGAGCAGTTCTTC

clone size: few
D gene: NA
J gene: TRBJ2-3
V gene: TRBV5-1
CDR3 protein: CASSPGTARDTQYF
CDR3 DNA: TGCGCCAGCAGCCCAGGGACTGCACGGGATACGCAGTATTTT

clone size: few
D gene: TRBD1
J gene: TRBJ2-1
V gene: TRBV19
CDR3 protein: CASSSSRGQSSYNEQFF
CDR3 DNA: TGTGCCAGTAGTTCATCGAGGGGACAGAGCTCCTACAATGAGCAGTTCTTC

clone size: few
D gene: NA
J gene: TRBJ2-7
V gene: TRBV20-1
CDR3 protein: CSASDPYEQYF
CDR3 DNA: TGCAGTGCCTCAGATCCCTACGAGCAGTACTTC

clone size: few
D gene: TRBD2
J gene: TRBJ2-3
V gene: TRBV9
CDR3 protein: CASSVASGGRGTSTDTQYF
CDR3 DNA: TGTGCCAGCAGCGTAGCATCGGGCGGGAGAGGTACTAGCACAGATACGCAGTATTTT

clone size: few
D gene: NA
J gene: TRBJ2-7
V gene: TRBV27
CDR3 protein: CASSLLFGTAAREQYF
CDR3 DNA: TGTGCCAGCAGTTTATTGTTTGGGACCGCCGCGAGGGAGCAGTACTTC

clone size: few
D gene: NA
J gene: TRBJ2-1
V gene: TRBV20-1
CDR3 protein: CSARDSSSYNEQFF
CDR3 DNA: TGCAGTGCTAGGGACAGCAGCTCCTACAATGAGCAGTTCTTC

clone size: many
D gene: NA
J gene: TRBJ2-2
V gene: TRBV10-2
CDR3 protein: CASITGANTGELFF
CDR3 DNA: TGCGCCAGCATAACCGGTGCGAACACCGGGGAGCTGTTTTTT

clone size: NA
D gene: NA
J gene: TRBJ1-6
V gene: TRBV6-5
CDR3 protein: CASSYRMDSPLHF
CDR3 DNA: TGTGCCAGCAGTTACCGCATGGATTCACCCCTCCACTTT

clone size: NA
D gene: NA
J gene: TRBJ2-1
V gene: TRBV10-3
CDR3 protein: CAISDPQGPSHQFF
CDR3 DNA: TGTGCCATCAGTGACCCACAGGGTCCGTCCCATCAGTTCTTC

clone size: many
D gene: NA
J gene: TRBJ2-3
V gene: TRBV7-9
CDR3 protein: CASSLSTSTDTQYF
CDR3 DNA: TGTGCCAGCAGCCTCAGTACCTCCACAGATACGCAGTATTTT

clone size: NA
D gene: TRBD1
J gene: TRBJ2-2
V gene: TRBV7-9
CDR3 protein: CASSQGQFNTGELFF
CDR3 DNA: TGTGCCAGCAGCCAGGGACAGTTTAACACCGGGGAGCTGTTTTTT

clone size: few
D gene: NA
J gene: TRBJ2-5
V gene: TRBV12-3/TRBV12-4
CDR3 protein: CASSLRHYQETQYF
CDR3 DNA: TGTGCCAGCAGTTTAAGGCATTACCAAGAGACCCAGTACTTC

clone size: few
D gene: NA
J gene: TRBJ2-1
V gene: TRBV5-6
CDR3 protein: CASSSAGRKRNEQFF
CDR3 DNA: TGTGCCAGCAGCTCAGCAGGTCGGAAGAGGAATGAGCAGTTCTTC

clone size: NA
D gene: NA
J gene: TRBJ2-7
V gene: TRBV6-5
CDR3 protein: CASSYSRGWTYEQYF
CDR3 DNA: TGTGCCAGCAGTTACTCGCGCGGATGGACCTACGAGCAGTACTTC

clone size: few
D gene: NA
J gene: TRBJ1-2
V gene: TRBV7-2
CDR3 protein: CASSPRDSRNYGYTF
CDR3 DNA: TGTGCCAGCAGCCCCAGAGACAGTCGTAACTATGGCTACACCTTC

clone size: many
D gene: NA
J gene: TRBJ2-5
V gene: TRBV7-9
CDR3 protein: CASSRDREGETQYF
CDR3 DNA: TGTGCCAGCAGCCGCGACAGGGAGGGAGAGACCCAGTACTTC

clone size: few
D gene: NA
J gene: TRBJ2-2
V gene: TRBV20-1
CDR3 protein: CSARSGSRGTGELFF
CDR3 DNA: TGCAGTGCTAGATCAGGGTCACGAGGGACCGGGGAGCTGTTTTTT

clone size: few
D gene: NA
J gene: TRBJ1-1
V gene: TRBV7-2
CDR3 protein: CASSALHEAFF
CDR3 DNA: TGTGCCAGCAGCGCCTTGCATGAAGCTTTCTTT

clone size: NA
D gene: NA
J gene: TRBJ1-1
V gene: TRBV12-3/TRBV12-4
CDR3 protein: CASSFGDFWDGSPMNTEAFF
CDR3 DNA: TGTGCCAGCAGTTTCGGAGATTTTTGGGACGGCAGCCCCATGAACACTGAAGCTTTCTTT

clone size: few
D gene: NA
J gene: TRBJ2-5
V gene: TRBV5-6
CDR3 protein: CASSLSGTQYF
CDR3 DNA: TGTGCCAGCAGCTTGTCTGGGACCCAGTACTTC

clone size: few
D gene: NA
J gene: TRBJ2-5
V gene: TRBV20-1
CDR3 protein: CSAARRETQYF
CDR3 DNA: TGCAGTGCCGCCCGGCGGGAGACCCAGTACTTC

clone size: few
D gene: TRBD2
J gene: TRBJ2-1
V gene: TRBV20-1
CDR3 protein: CSARVAGGSYNEQFF
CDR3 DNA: TGCAGTGCTAGAGTTGCGGGAGGATCCTACAATGAGCAGTTCTTC

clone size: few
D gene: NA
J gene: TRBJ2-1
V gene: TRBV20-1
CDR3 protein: CSAHYNEQFF
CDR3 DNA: TGCAGTGCCCATTACAATGAGCAGTTCTTC

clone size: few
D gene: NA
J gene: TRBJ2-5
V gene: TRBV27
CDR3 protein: CASSRGLARTQYF
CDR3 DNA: TGTGCCAGCAGTAGGGGACTGGCGAGAACCCAGTACTTC